The 29 T cell receptor beta chains below come from one sample, sequenced in a study of cytomegalovirus exposure and HLA in healthy donors. TCRdb keeps only in-frame clones here, not all; method: immunoSEQ multiplex PCR. The sample shows more than 150,000 clones, around four fifths of them seen only once. Sequencing was performed on PBMCs. Every receptor here comes from a man aged 18 to 29 in good health and CMV-seropositive.

The chain uses TRBV15 and TRBJ2-1; D is uncertain. Germline values: CDR1 LNHNV, CDR2 YYDKDF (reference sequence). Between the trimmed V and J ends, which lost 0 bases and 4 bases, there was a span of 10 bases. The CDR3 has 15 amino acids. CDR3 residues: CATSRDLSVYNEQFF. CDR3 bases: TGTGCCACCAGCAGAGATCTTTCGGTTTACAATGAGCAGTTCTTC.

This sequence joins TRBV30 and TRBJ2-4; 10 bases align to TRBD1. The CDR3 contains 16 residues. CDR1 is GTSNPN and CDR2 is SVGIG in the germline V gene (reference sequence). V lost 3 bases to trimming and J lost 1 base; unmatched junction nucleotides: 6. The CDR3 here is CAWRMGQGKAKNIQYF. The DNA of the CDR3 is TGTGCCTGGAGAATGGGACAGGGGAAGGCCAAAAACATTCAGTACTTC.

The sample holds one count of this clone. The chain is built from TRBV9 and TRBJ2-1; TRBD2 might be the D (6 bases). The V end lost 4 bases, the J end lost 2 bases, and 16 bases lay between the germline ends. CDR1 is SGDLS and CDR2 is YYNGEE in the germline V gene. This CDR3 is 16 amino acids long. Here the CDR3 reads CASSPSGGSPYNEQFF. The CDR3 coding sequence is TGTGCCAGCAGCCCCAGTGGAGGGAGCCCCTACAATGAGCAGTTCTTC.

CDR3 in amino acids: CASGDWAYNEQFF. CDR3 bases: TGTGCCAGCGGGGACTGGGCCTACAATGAGCAGTTCTTC. The rearrangement links TRBV27 to TRBJ2-1; perhaps TRBD2 as D (6 bases). From germline, CDR1 is MNHEY and CDR2 SMNVEV (reference sequence). V was pared by 8 bases and J by 2 bases, with 10 bases between. This CDR3 region has 13 residues.

The chain is built from TRBV5-1 and TRBJ2-7; a possible D gene is TRBD2 (6 bases). Germline V gene sequence: CDR1 SGHRS, CDR2 YFSETQ. There are 14 residues in the CDR3. V dropped 4 bases and J dropped 3 bases, with 14 bases sitting between them. DNA for the CDR3: TGCGCCAGCAGCCCACAAGCGGGTAACTACGAGCAGTACTTC. Translation gives CASSPQAGNYEQYF.

This clone has a handful of counts. The J gene is TRBJ1-5, the V gene TRBV19; perhaps TRBD1 as D (6 bases). V was pared by 4 bases and J by 7 bases, with 11 bases between. Looked up from germline, CDR1 is LNHDA and CDR2 is SQIVND (reference sequence). The CDR3 is 13 amino acids. The CDR3 here is CASSTGVGQPQHF. CDR3 DNA: TGTGCCAGTAGTACAGGGGTCGGCCAGCCCCAGCATTTT.

This clone came up once. The gene calls are TRBV27 and TRBJ1-2; 9 positions match TRBD1. This CDR3 is built from 15 residues. CDR1 is MNHEY and CDR2 is SMNVEV in the germline V gene (reference sequence). The J segment lost 4 bases and the V segment lost 5 bases, leaving 8 bases of the junction unmatched. In DNA form, the CDR3 reads TGTGCCAGCAGTATCCGGACAGGGGAAGGCTATGGCTACACCTTC. Its translation is CASSIRTGEGYGYTF.

The DNA of the CDR3 is TGTGCCATCAGTGAGTCAGTGGGCACCTACGAGCAGTACTTC. Translating gives CAISESVGTYEQYF. This chain links TRBV10-3 with TRBJ2-7; no firm D call. With 0 bases removed from V and 2 bases from J, the gap between germline ends came to 8 bases. Germline-derived CDR1 and CDR2 are ENHRY and SYGVKD. The CDR3 consists of 14 residues.

The V gene is TRBV7-9, the J gene TRBJ2-5, with 7 bases matching TRBD2. Trimming took 3 bases from V and 3 from J; bases not matched to a gene: 1. Germline-derived CDR1 and CDR2 are SEHNR and FQNEAQ (reference sequence). The CDR3 is 13 amino acids. DNA of the CDR3: TGTGCCAGCAGCTTTCGGGGGGAAGAGACCCAGTACTTC. Its protein product is CASSFRGEETQYF.

The chain uses TRBV6-5 and TRBJ1-1; 7 nucleotides agree with TRBD1. The CDR3 is 14 residues long. In germline, CDR1 is MNHEY, CDR2 SVGAGI. The J segment lost 1 base and the V segment lost 6 bases, leaving 5 bases of the junction unmatched. CDR3 sequence: CASRRTGTNTEAFF. The CDR3 DNA sequence: TGTGCCAGCAGACGGACAGGCACGAACACTGAAGCTTTCTTT.

V is TRBV27 and J is TRBJ2-7, with 13 bases fitting TRBD2. Trimming removed 3 bases from V and 4 bases from J; junction bases left unmatched: 9. The V gene's germline CDR1 is MNHEY and CDR2 SMNVEV (reference sequence). The CDR3 is made up of 17 amino acids. The CDR3 is CASSFGTSGVAGYEQYF. The CDR3 bases are TGTGCCAGCAGTTTCGGGACTAGCGGGGTGGCCGGGTACGAGCAGTACTTC.

The rearrangement uses TRBV7-9 and TRBJ1-2; the D gene is possibly TRBD1 (6 bases). Germline V gene lookup returns CDR1 SEHNR and CDR2 FQNEAQ (reference sequence). This CDR3 comprises 14 residues. V gave up 5 bases and J gave up 7 bases, with 17 bases separating them. The CDR3 DNA is TGTGCCAGCAGCCCTTCCGCGGGGGCGGTTGGCTACACCTTC. Its translation is CASSPSAGAVGYTF. Drawing the rest from reference TRBV7-9 and TRBJ1-2, the complete variable domain is DTGVSQNPRHKITKRGQNVTFRCDPISEHNRLYWYRQTLGQGPEFLTYFQNEAQLEKSRLLSDRFSAERPKGSFSTLEIQRTEQGDSAMYLCASSPSAGAVGYTFGSGTRLTVV.

The genes are TRBV7-6 and TRBJ2-7; TRBD1 matches at 9 bases. Germline V gene lookup returns CDR1 SGHVS and CDR2 FNYEAQ. Trimming cost V 5 bases and J 2 bases; bases outside gene matches: 1. This CDR3 region has 13 residues. Written as DNA, the CDR3 is TGTGCCAGCAGCGGGACAGGGCCCTACGAGCAGTACTTC. Translated: CASSGTGPYEQYF.

The J gene is TRBJ2-7, the V gene TRBV13; 9 bases match TRBD1. This CDR3 is built from 15 residues. V was clipped by 3 bases and J by 2 bases; unmatched bases: 5. Germline V lookup: CDR1 PRHDT, CDR2 FYEKMQ (reference sequence). CDR3 region: CASSFDRGAPYEQYF. In nucleotides, the CDR3 is TGTGCCAGCAGCTTCGACAGGGGGGCTCCCTACGAGCAGTACTTC.

The chain is built from TRBV7-6 and TRBJ1-2; 7 bases are a match to TRBD1. The V gene's germline CDR1 is SGHVS and CDR2 FNYEAQ. CDR3 length equals 14 residues. V lost 2 bases and J lost 3; bases outside the gene matches: 3. The CDR3 region has the DNA TGTGCCAGCAGCTTACAGGGGGGTGACTATGGCTACACCTTC. The encoded protein is CASSLQGGDYGYTF. The full variable domain, its missing parts supplied by reference TRBV7-6 and TRBJ1-2, is GAGVSQSPRYKVTKRGQDVALRCDPISGHVSLYWYRQALGQGPEFLTYFNYEAQQDKSGLPNDRFSAERPEGSISTLTIQRTEQRDSAMYRCASSLQGGDYGYTFGSGTRLTVV.

This clone was observed a single time. This chain joins TRBV9 and TRBJ2-1; TRBD2 is a possible D gene (6 bases). Trimming left V 3 bases short and J 6 bases short, with 13 bases between. Germline CDR1 and CDR2: SGDLS and YYNGEE. CDR3 length: 14 amino acids. The CDR3 reads CASSAAGLSNEQFF. The CDR3 DNA is TGTGCCAGCAGCGCCGCCGGACTATCCAATGAGCAGTTCTTC.

The rearrangement joins TRBV11-2 to TRBJ2-7, with D possibly being TRBD1 (6 bases). The V gene's germline CDR1 is SGHAT and CDR2 FQNNGV. Trimming shortened V by 4 bases and J by 4 bases, and 11 bases separated the two germline ends. CDR3 size: 13 residues. CDR3 nucleotide sequence: TGTGCCAGCAGCTCGGGGACAAAGTACGAGCAGTACTTC. It encodes CASSSGTKYEQYF. Full variable domain (rest looked up from reference TRBV11-2 and TRBJ2-7): EAGVAQSPRYKIIEKRQSVAFWCNPISGHATLYWYQQILGQGPKLLIQFQNNGVVDDSQLPKDRFSAERLKGVDSTLKIQPAKLEDSAVYLCASSSGTKYEQYFGPGTRLTVT.

On this clone: This may be a read error: a much more frequent sequence differs by one nucleotide. The V gene is TRBV13, the J gene TRBJ2-7, with D possibly matching TRBD1 (5 bases). The germline V and J ends were trimmed by 0 bases and 2 bases, with 5 bases remaining between them. Germline V CDR1 and CDR2: PRHDT, FYEKMQ (reference sequence). The CDR3 has 13 amino acids. The CDR3 nucleotides are TGTGCCAGCAGCTTAGGCAGGGCCTACGAGCAGTACTTC. Protein: CASSLGRAYEQYF.

The genes are TRBV27 and TRBJ1-4, with 10 bases that match TRBD1. CDR1 is MNHEY and CDR2 is SMNVEV in the germline V gene (reference sequence). The CDR3 contains 14 residues. Trimming removed 4 bases from V and 10 bases from J; junction bases left unmatched: 6. The CDR3: CASSWGTGAGKLFF. In DNA form, the CDR3 reads TGTGCCAGCAGTTGGGGGACAGGGGCGGGAAAACTGTTTTTT.

The CDR3 DNA is TGTGCCAGCAGTTACTCGGGACAGATGGCTGGCTACACCTTC. Protein: CASSYSGQMAGYTF. The chain combines TRBV6-5 with TRBJ1-2, with 7 nucleotides matching TRBD1. With V trimmed by 0 bases and J by 7 bases, 5 bases remained unmatched. Germline loops: CDR1 MNHEY, CDR2 SVGAGI. The CDR3 consists of 14 residues.

The V and J genes are TRBV28 and TRBJ2-1, with 13 positions matching TRBD2. CDR1 and CDR2 (germline): MDHEN, SYDVKM. This CDR3 comprises 20 residues. V was clipped by 6 bases and J by 2 bases; unmatched bases: 16. Here the CDR3 DNA reads TGTGCCAGCAGGGCGAGACCGGGACTAGCGGGGATTCGGCCCTACAATGAGCAGTTCTTC. This gives the protein CASRARPGLAGIRPYNEQFF.

This chain uses TRBV7-2 with TRBJ2-7, with D unresolved. The CDR3 is 14 amino acids. Per the germline V gene, CDR1 is SGHTA and CDR2 is FQGNSA. V gave up 1 base and J gave up 2 bases, with 9 bases separating them. This chain's CDR3 is CASSLDSLAYEQYF. The CDR3 bases are TGTGCCAGCAGCTTAGACTCCCTCGCCTACGAGCAGTACTTC.

The gene calls are TRBV7-2 and TRBJ2-3, with TRBD2 as a possible D gene (6 bases). This CDR3 has 14 residues. Deletions cut 5 bases from V and 2 bases from J, with 11 bases between. CDR1 is SGHTA and CDR2 is FQGNSA in the germline V gene. CDR3 sequence: CASSPGLPTDTQYF. As DNA, the CDR3 is TGTGCCAGCAGCCCGGGACTCCCCACAGATACGCAGTATTTT.

This clone was recorded once. The V gene is TRBV27, the J gene TRBJ1-3; no firm D call. Germline CDR1 MNHEY, CDR2 SMNVEV (reference sequence). Trimming stripped 5 bases from V and 4 bases from J, with 9 bases between. The CDR3 sequence is 13 residues long. CDR3: CASSPRAGNTIYF. The CDR3 DNA sequence: TGTGCCAGCAGTCCCCGTGCGGGAAACACCATATATTTT.

V and J are TRBV27 and TRBJ2-1; 9 positions match TRBD2. This CDR3 comprises 15 residues. With 3 bases clipped from V and 4 bases from J, the junction kept 4 bases outside the gene matches. The germline V gene encodes CDR1 MNHEY and CDR2 SMNVEV (reference sequence). The CDR3 sequence: CASSLNAGGYNEQFF. The CDR3 DNA reads TGTGCCAGCAGTTTGAACGCGGGAGGGTACAATGAGCAGTTCTTC.

This clone was found a few times. The chain combines TRBV7-2 with TRBJ2-3; D perhaps matches TRBD1 (6 bases). V dropped 5 bases and J dropped 0 bases, with 15 bases sitting between them. This CDR3 is 16 amino acids long. Germline CDR1 SGHTA, CDR2 FQGNSA. CDR3 in amino acids: CASSQGPQRSTDTQYF. The CDR3 DNA follows: TGTGCCAGCAGCCAGGGGCCACAGCGGAGCACAGATACGCAGTATTTT.

This clone appeared a single time. This chain uses TRBV6-1 with TRBJ1-4, with 10 bases lining up with TRBD1. The germline gives CDR1 MNHNS, CDR2 SASEGT. Trimming cost V 2 bases and J 5 bases; bases outside gene matches: 2. CDR3 length equals 15 residues. CDR3 sequence: CASSEPGQGNEKLFF. DNA for the CDR3: TGTGCCAGCAGTGAACCGGGACAGGGGAATGAAAAACTGTTTTTT.

The chain is built from TRBV27 and TRBJ1-1; D is ambiguous. The CDR3 spans 12 residues. Germline loops: CDR1 MNHEY, CDR2 SMNVEV (reference sequence). V was clipped by 6 bases and J by 2 bases, with 7 bases between them. CDR3 sequence reads: CASRYSNTEAFF. Written as DNA, the CDR3 is TGTGCCAGCAGGTACTCAAACACTGAAGCTTTCTTT.

The chain carries TRBV2 and TRBJ2-3, with 10 bases identical to TRBD1. Looked up from germline, CDR1 is SNHLY and CDR2 is FYNNEI. CDR3 length: 15 amino acids. With V trimmed by 3 bases and J by 5 bases, 5 bases remained unmatched. This chain's CDR3 is CASSDGQGGIDTQYF. The CDR3 nucleotides read TGTGCCAGCAGTGACGGACAGGGGGGGATAGATACGCAGTATTTT.